One and the same sample provided the 27 T cell receptor beta chains below, sequenced in a study of kidney transplant recipient with SARS-CoV-2 infection. TCRdb reprocessed the reads via MiXCR and lists one record per CDR3 protein. The sample includes approximately 240,000 distinct CDR3 sequences, less than 35% seen only once; the top ten take less than 8.5%. Material: a blood sample, obtained at baseline and on approximately day 120 from a kidney transplant recipient. The receptors stem from a male patient between 25 and 39 years old who had COVID-19 and was a kidney transplant recipient. Some T cells may possibly be graft donor cells.

As regards this clonotype: A much more abundant neighbour one base away suggests this may be a read error. The chain is built from TRBV7-9 and TRBJ1-2; D unclear. The V gene's germline CDR1 is SEHNR and CDR2 FQNEAQ (reference sequence). Between the trimmed V and J ends, which lost 5 bases and 4 bases, there was a span of 23 bases. The CDR3 is 17 amino acids. The DNA of the CDR3 is TGTGCCAGCAGCCCAAATTCATACCATGGAAAGACCTATGGCTACACCTTC. Residues: CASSPNSYHGKTYGYTF. The full variable domain, in which reference TRBV7-9 and TRBJ1-2 provide the parts outside the CDR3, is DTGVSQNPRHKITKRGQNVTFRCDPISEHNRLYWYRQTLGQGPEFLTYFQNEAQLEKSRLLSDRFSAERPKGSFSTLEIQRTEQGDSAMYLCASSPNSYHGKTYGYTFGSGTRLTVV.

This clonotype showed up many times. The rearrangement uses TRBV7-9 and TRBJ1-2; D perhaps matches TRBD1 (6 bases). The germline CDR1 and CDR2 sequences are SEHNR and FQNEAQ (reference sequence). V was clipped by 3 bases and J by 4 bases, with 9 bases between them. This CDR3 comprises 13 residues. CDR3 sequence reads: CASSLSDSYGYTF. CDR3 nucleotide sequence: TGTGCCAGCAGCTTGTCGGACAGCTATGGCTACACCTTC.

A remark on this clonotype: A much larger clone differs from this one at a single base, so this may be a read error. The CDR3 region has the DNA TGTGCCAGCAACCACCCGGGAAGCCTGATTGAAGCTTTCTTT. Translation gives CASNHPGSLIEAFF. The chain carries TRBV6-5 and TRBJ1-1; D unresolved. Germline V CDR1 and CDR2: MNHEY, SVGAGI. The CDR3 has 14 residues. Trimming removed 7 bases at V and 7 bases at J, with 19 bases between.

Many counts were recorded for this clonotype. This chain uses TRBV30 with TRBJ2-2, with D unclear. CDR1 is GTSNPN and CDR2 is SVGIG in the germline V gene (reference sequence). This CDR3 is 13 amino acids long. V lost 2 bases to trimming and J lost 4 bases, with 8 bases between them. DNA of the CDR3: TGTGCCTGGAGTCCCGGGCGCACCGGGGAGCTGTTTTTT. This encodes CAWSPGRTGELFF.

In this sample, this clonotype turned up a few times. The chain combines TRBV3-1 with TRBJ1-1; no reliable D call. Germline assignment: CDR1 LGHDT and CDR2 YNNKEL (reference sequence). This CDR3 has 17 amino acids. Trimming pared 5 bases from V and 4 bases from J, leaving 23 bases between. CDR3: CASSVGSPISIRTEAFF. The CDR3 coding sequence is TGTGCCAGCAGCGTCGGCTCTCCCATTTCAATTCGCACTGAAGCTTTCTTT. The full variable domain, its missing parts supplied by reference TRBV3-1 and TRBJ1-1, is DTAVSQTPKYLVTQMGNDKSIKCEQNLGHDTMYWYKQDSKKFLKIMFSYNNKELIINETVPNRFSPKSPDKAHLNLHINSLELGDSAVYFCASSVGSPISIRTEAFFGQGTRLTVV.

This clonotype came up once. A much larger clonotype is one base distant, so this may be a read error. The CDR3 region has the DNA TGTGCCAGCAGGGGGGGACAGGTTGGCAATCAGCCCCAGCATTTT. Translated, it gives CASRGGQVGNQPQHF. This chain uses TRBV6-2 or TRBV6-3 with TRBJ1-5; 8 bases are shared with TRBD1. The CDR3 extends over 15 amino acids. Germline assignment: CDR1 MNHEY and CDR2 SVGEGT. V gave up 6 bases and J gave up 2 bases; unmatched junction bases: 6.

This clonotype was observed at least ten times. This chain connects TRBV4-3 to TRBJ1-2; D not resolved. This CDR3 has 14 amino acids. Germline lookup yields CDR1 LGHNA and CDR2 YSLEER. V shed 1 base and J shed 8 bases, with 14 bases lying between them. The CDR3 DNA sequence: TGCGCCAGCAGCCAAGCCTACGGGGATCACGGCTACACCTTC. It specifies CASSQAYGDHGYTF.

In this sample, this clonotype turned up a few times. The CDR3 nucleotides read TGTGCCAGCAGCCCCCGCCGGGGGACTACGTTCTGGGGCCCCGGGGAGCTGTTTTTT. It encodes CASSPRRGTTFWGPGELFF. The chain links TRBV9 to TRBJ2-2; 7 bases are a match to TRBD2. CDR1 is SGDLS and CDR2 is YYNGEE in the germline V gene. Trimming at V came to 4 bases and at J to 6 bases, leaving 21 bases not matched to a gene. This CDR3 has 19 residues.

At least ten counts were recorded for this clonotype. This chain connects TRBV4-1 to TRBJ2-2; D is perhaps TRBD1 or TRBD2 (6 bases each). V lost 3 bases to trimming and J lost 1 base, with 15 bases between them. CDR1 and CDR2 (germline): MGHRA, YSYEKL. This CDR3 is built from 17 residues. The CDR3 loop is CASSHTGVGQNTGELFF. In nucleotides, the CDR3 is TGCGCCAGCAGCCATACGGGGGTGGGACAGAACACCGGGGAGCTGTTTTTT.

For this clonotype: A single base separates this from a much larger clone, so it may be a read error. This rearrangement joins TRBV6-8 to TRBJ1-6; no definite D call. The germline CDR1 and CDR2 sequences are MNHGY and SAAAGT. This CDR3 is 14 amino acids long. In DNA form, the CDR3 reads TGTGCCAGCAGGCCCACGGGGTATAATTCACCCCCCCACTTT. Translating gives CASRPTGYNSPPHF.

Comments on this clonotype: Being one base from a much bigger clone, this may be a read error. The chain employs TRBV7-2 and TRBJ1-5, with unresolved D. Gene TRBJ2-3 matches the end of the DNA better, so the J call may be wrong. Germline CDR1 is SGHTA and CDR2 is FQGNSA. The CDR3 has 13 residues. CDR3 sequence: CASSPRVALPQYF. The CDR3, as DNA: TGTGCCAGCAGCCCCCGAGTCGCTTTGCCCCAGTATTTT.

Remarks on this clonotype: This may arise from a read error, as a much more abundant clone is one base away. The rearrangement uses TRBV10-1 and TRBJ1-2, with no clear D. Trimming took off 5 bases at V and 4 bases at J, with 23 bases between the two ends. Germline loops: CDR1 WNHNN, CDR2 SYGVQD (reference sequence). CDR3 size: 17 residues. In nucleotides, the CDR3 is TGCGCCAGCAGTCCTTTTCTAAGATCGCGAAAGACCTATGGCTACACCTTC. It encodes CASSPFLRSRKTYGYTF.

With regard to this clonotype: A much larger clone differs from this one at a single base, so this may be a read error. J is TRBJ2-7 and V is TRBV6-5; D may be TRBD2 (5 bases). The CDR3 length is 13 residues. In germline, CDR1 is MNHEY, CDR2 SVGAGI. CDR3 region: CAGRPLEVYEQYF. DNA for the CDR3: TGTGCCGGCAGACCCTTGGAGGTATACGAGCAGTACTTC.

This clonotype was seen many times. This chain joins TRBV6-2 or TRBV6-3 and TRBJ2-7; 7 bases match TRBD1. The junction had 4 bases not matched to a gene; V was cut back by 6 bases and J by 5 bases. Per the germline V gene, CDR1 is MNHEY and CDR2 is SVGEGT. CDR3 length equals 12 residues. The CDR3 region is CASSRGGHEQYF. The CDR3 DNA is TGTGCCAGCAGCCGAGGGGGCCACGAGCAGTACTTC.

Comments on this clonotype: A much larger clone is a single base away; this may be a read error. This sequence joins TRBV6-5 and TRBJ1-2; no firm D call. Germline CDR1 reads MNHEY; CDR2 reads SVGAGI. The CDR3 has 17 amino acids. CDR3: CAGSWRYSMRKTYGYTF. The CDR3, as DNA: TGTGCCGGCAGTTGGAGGTACTCTATGCGAAAGACCTATGGCTACACCTTC.

On this clonotype: A much larger clone differs from this one at a single base, so this may be a read error. The chain carries TRBV7-6 and TRBJ2-7, with D possibly matching TRBD1 (6 bases). Judging by the DNA end, TRBJ2-5 fits better; the J call may be wrong. The CDR3 has 14 amino acids. The germline V gene encodes CDR1 SGHVS and CDR2 FNYEAQ. The CDR3 DNA follows: TGTGCCAGCAGCCCTGTGTCCGACAGGGAGACCCAGTACTTC. Encoded protein: CASSPVSDRETQYF.

Concerning this clonotype: The germline gene is not matched at one end of the junction; a read error may be the cause. V gene TRBV29-1 combines with J gene TRBJ2-1, with a tentative D call TRBD2 (6 bases). The germline V gene encodes CDR1 SQVTM and CDR2 ANQGSEA. This CDR3 region has 16 residues. This CDR3 reads CNVDLGTSKAYNEQFF. The CDR3 DNA reads TGCAACGTTGACCTGGGGACTTCTAAGGCCTACAATGAGCAGTTCTTC.

This clonotype came up many times. The V and J genes are TRBV5-5 and TRBJ1-5; no firm D call. This CDR3 has 14 amino acids. The V gene's germline CDR1 is SGHKS and CDR2 YYEKEE (reference sequence). V was trimmed by 0 bases and J by 4 bases, leaving 8 bases between them. This CDR3 is CASSLGRVNQPQHF. The CDR3 bases are TGTGCCAGCAGCTTGGGACGCGTTAATCAGCCCCAGCATTTT.

This clonotype has only a few counts. The chain combines TRBV5-4 with TRBJ1-2; D is unresolved. The CDR3 runs 16 residues. V lost 7 bases and J 4 bases, leaving 23 bases between the germline ends. Germline assignment: CDR1 SGHNT and CDR2 YYREEE (reference sequence). CDR3 sequence (DNA): TGTGCCAGCTGTTGCGTCGTACCAGGAAAGACCTATGGCTACACCTTC. It encodes CASCCVVPGKTYGYTF.

This clonotype was counted between two and nine times. The chain couples TRBV19 to TRBJ2-1; 11 nucleotides match TRBD2. The CDR3 covers 15 residues. Germline V CDR1 and CDR2: LNHDA, SQIVND (reference sequence). V was clipped by 6 bases and J by 4 bases; unmatched bases: 5. Here the CDR3 DNA reads TGTGCCAGTAGAACTAGCGGGAGAACTTACAATGAGCAGTTCTTC. Its protein product is CASRTSGRTYNEQFF.

About this clonotype itself: A clone one base away is much larger, so this may be a read error. The V and J genes are TRBV14 and TRBJ2-5; D is possibly TRBD1 (6 bases). TRBJ2-7 explains the end of the DNA better; the J call may be wrong. Germline CDR1 and CDR2: SGHDN and FVKESK. This CDR3 has 14 residues. In DNA form, the CDR3 reads TGTGCCAGCAGCCAAACACTAGACAGGTACGAGCAGTACTTC. The encoded protein is CASSQTLDRYEQYF.

In regard to this clonotype: This could be a read error, since a much larger clone is one nucleotide away. The V gene is TRBV4-1, the J gene TRBJ2-4; D is tentatively TRBD1 or TRBD2 (5 bases each). This CDR3 is built from 13 residues. Per germline, CDR1 MGHRA and CDR2 YSYEKL. The DNA of the CDR3 is TGCGCCGGCAGCCCCTGGGACGAATATGTTCAGTACTTC. This sequence encodes CAGSPWDEYVQYF.

The chain links TRBV5-1 to TRBJ2-4, with D perhaps matching TRBD1 (6 bases). The V end was cut by 0 bases, the J end by 6 bases, with 13 bases between. CDR1 and CDR2 (germline): SGHRS, YFSETQ. The length of the CDR3 is 15 residues. CDR3 in amino acids: CASSLDSQGINIQYF. The CDR3 DNA sequence: TGCGCCAGCAGCTTGGATTCCCAGGGGATAAACATTCAGTACTTC.

A remark on this clonotype: One base away lies a much larger clone, so this may be a sequencing read error. The genes are TRBV30 and TRBJ2-2; possible D gene TRBD2, 5 bases. Germline CDR1 reads GTSNPN; CDR2 reads SVGIG (reference sequence). This CDR3 has 14 amino acids. The CDR3 region has the DNA TGTGCCTGGGTTTCCCCCCCGAACACCGGGGAGCTGCTTTTT. This translates into CAWVSPPNTGELLF.

CDR3 sequence: CSARPTSRESNEQFF. The CDR3 bases are TGCAGTGCTAGGCCTACTAGCCGGGAGTCCAATGAGCAGTTCTTC. V gene TRBV20-1 combines with J gene TRBJ2-1, with D possibly matching TRBD2 (6 bases). V was clipped by 3 bases and J by 6 bases, with 18 bases between them. There are 15 residues in the CDR3. Per the germline V gene, CDR1 is DFQATT and CDR2 is SNEGSKA (reference sequence).

This clonotype has a count of ten or more. The gene calls are TRBV7-7 and TRBJ1-2; no definite D call. The germline V gene has CDR1 SSHAT and CDR2 FNYEAQ (reference sequence). This CDR3 spans 17 amino acids. V gave up 5 bases and J gave up 4 bases, with 23 bases separating them. CDR3 amino acids: CASSTSFKCRKTYGYTF. The CDR3 nucleotides are TGTGCCAGCAGCACTTCATTTAAGTGCCGAAAGACCTATGGCTACACCTTC.

This clonotype was detected ten times or more. The CDR3 DNA follows: TGTGCCAGCAGCCTTACCCAGTTTACCCGAAAGACCTATGGCTACACCTTC. Its translation is CASSLTQFTRKTYGYTF. The chain uses TRBV7-8 and TRBJ1-2; no definite D call. This CDR3 region has 17 residues. Trimming pared 5 bases from V and 4 bases from J, leaving 23 bases between. Germline CDR1 SGHVS, CDR2 FQNEAQ.